A single sample gave rise to the 31 T cell receptor beta chains below, sequenced in a study of regulatory T cells in long-lasting Graves disease. Time point of the sample: newly diagnosed GD, antithyroid drugs for less than 3 months. Extracted PBMC RNA gave rise to the TCR library. HTBI primers from iRepertoire and Arm-PCR of CDR3 regions yielded the TCR beta libraries. TCRdb reanalysed the multiplex PCR reads using MiXCR and keeps one entry per CDR3 protein. Here the sample spans some 250,000 distinct CDR3 sequences, roughly 18% being singletons. Sequenced material: peripheral blood mononuclear cells (PBMCs), taken at new diagnosis, from a patient treated with antithyroid drugs. The receptors were gathered from a female donor with Graves disease.

The sample holds a few counts of this clonotype. The chain employs TRBV6-5 and TRBJ2-1; TRBD2 agrees at 11 bases. CDR3 length: 19 residues. Germline-derived CDR1 and CDR2 are MNHEY and SVGAGI. V lost 2 bases and J lost 7; bases outside the gene matches: 16. CDR3 region: CASSYGRGLADLRGNEQFF. As DNA, the CDR3 is TGTGCCAGCAGTTACGGGAGGGGACTAGCGGACCTTAGAGGGAATGAGCAGTTCTTC.

The chain is built from TRBV13 and TRBJ2-3, with D maybe TRBD2 (6 bases). Germline V gene sequence: CDR1 PRHDT, CDR2 FYEKMQ (reference sequence). Trimming pared 2 bases from V and 2 bases from J, leaving 11 bases between. The CDR3 extends over 15 amino acids. The CDR3 DNA sequence: TGTGCCAGCAGCTTAAGGGGACTCCACACAGATACGCAGTATTTT. Amino acids: CASSLRGLHTDTQYF.

The chain uses TRBV7-3 and TRBJ2-1; D assignment may be TRBD1 or TRBD2 (6 bases each). V was cut by 5 bases and J by 9 bases, with 14 bases left in between. Germline V lookup: CDR1 SGHTA, CDR2 FQGTGA. The CDR3 is 13 amino acids. The CDR3: CASSRGRDSEQFF. The CDR3 bases are TGTGCCAGCAGCCGGGGGCGCGATAGTGAGCAGTTCTTC.

The chain recombines TRBV19 with TRBJ2-2; D uncertain. Looked up from germline, CDR1 is LNHDA and CDR2 is SQIVND (reference sequence). With 3 bases removed from V and 1 base from J, the gap between germline ends came to 9 bases. The CDR3 is 15 amino acids. DNA of the CDR3: TGTGCCAGTAGTATCCTCCCCTTGAACACCGGGGAGCTGTTTTTT. This codes for CASSILPLNTGELFF. The entire variable domain, with the rest obtained from reference TRBV19 and TRBJ2-2, is as follows: DGGITQSPKYLFRKEGQNVTLSCEQNLNHDAMYWYRQDPGQGLRLIYYSQIVNDFQKGDIAEGYSVSREKKESFPLTVTSAQKNPTAFYLCASSILPLNTGELFFGEGSRLTVL.

In this sample, this clonotype turned up many times. The gene calls are TRBV27 and TRBJ2-7; either TRBD1 or TRBD2 may supply D (6 bases each). This CDR3 region has 17 residues. V was trimmed by 0 bases and J by 1 base, leaving 16 bases between them. The germline V gene encodes CDR1 MNHEY and CDR2 SMNVEV (reference sequence). Here the CDR3 DNA reads TGTGCCAGCAGTTTATCGATTGTTTGGGGGGCATCCTACGAGCAGTACTTC. This gives the protein CASSLSIVWGASYEQYF.

The chain carries TRBV30 and TRBJ2-3; maybe TRBD1 (5 bases). V was trimmed by 4 bases and J by 4 bases, leaving 18 bases between them. This CDR3 contains 15 residues. Germline CDR1 and CDR2: GTSNPN and SVGIG (reference sequence). The CDR3 bases are TGTGCCTGGAATGGGGCCTCCGGAGCCCCAGATACGCAGTATTTT. Protein product: CAWNGASGAPDTQYF.

The chain employs TRBV20-1 and TRBJ1-3; D remains unclear. Trimming removed 3 bases from V and 4 bases from J, with 7 bases in between. The CDR3 has 12 amino acids. CDR1 and CDR2 from the germline V gene are DFQATT and SNEGSKA (reference sequence). This CDR3 is CSARRRGNTIYF. The CDR3 region has the DNA TGCAGTGCTAGGCGCAGGGGAAACACCATATATTTT.

This clonotype was recorded many times. The chain carries TRBV2 and TRBJ1-4, with 7 bases aligning to TRBD1. Germline CDR1 is SNHLY and CDR2 is FYNNEI. The CDR3 is made up of 14 amino acids. With V trimmed by 5 bases and J by 4 bases, 4 bases remained unmatched. The chain's CDR3 is CASSSGQFNEKLFF. CDR3 coding DNA: TGTGCCAGCAGTTCGGGACAGTTTAATGAAAAACTGTTTTTT.

V gene TRBV20-1 combines with J gene TRBJ2-3; D may be TRBD1 or TRBD2 (5 bases each). In germline, CDR1 is DFQATT, CDR2 SNEGSKA (reference sequence). The CDR3 totals 13 residues. Trimming removed 7 bases from V and 1 base from J, with 12 bases in between. This CDR3 is CSGPGPGTDTQYF. The CDR3 bases are TGCAGTGGACCGGGACCAGGCACAGATACGCAGTATTTT.

The V gene is TRBV19, the J gene TRBJ2-1, with TRBD1 identical over 11 bases. The V segment lost 5 bases and the J segment 10 bases; nucleotides outside the gene matches: 7. The CDR3 is 14 residues long. Germline CDR1 reads LNHDA; CDR2 reads SQIVND (reference sequence). CDR3 sequence: CASSFGQGAREQFF. The CDR3 DNA follows: TGTGCCAGTAGTTTTGGACAGGGGGCGAGGGAGCAGTTCTTC. Using reference TRBV19 and TRBJ2-1 for the parts outside the CDR3, the full variable domain is DGGITQSPKYLFRKEGQNVTLSCEQNLNHDAMYWYRQDPGQGLRLIYYSQIVNDFQKGDIAEGYSVSREKKESFPLTVTSAQKNPTAFYLCASSFGQGAREQFFGPGTRLTVL.

This clonotype was seen ten or more times. The V gene is TRBV6-5, the J gene TRBJ1-6; tentatively, D is TRBD1 (5 bases). With 2 bases removed from V and 8 bases from J, the gap between germline ends came to 13 bases. The germline CDR1 and CDR2 sequences are MNHEY and SVGAGI. This CDR3 region has 15 residues. CDR3 bases: TGTGCCAGCAGTTACAGGTCAGGGAGTGATTCACCCCTCCACTTT. Its translation is CASSYRSGSDSPLHF.

Many counts were recorded for this clonotype. The chain has TRBV12-5 and TRBJ1-2, with unresolved D. CDR1 is LGHNT, CDR2 FRNRAP, per germline. The CDR3 is made up of 14 amino acids. The V gene lost 0 bases and the J gene lost 5 bases, with 10 bases spanning the gap. The CDR3 protein is CASGLVGQVYGYTF. Here the CDR3 DNA reads TGTGCTAGTGGTTTGGTGGGCCAGGTATATGGCTACACCTTC.

V and J are TRBV7-9 and TRBJ2-6, with D unresolved. CDR3 length: 16 residues. Between the trimmed V and J ends, which lost 3 bases and 2 bases, there was a span of 11 bases. CDR1 is SEHNR, CDR2 FQNEAQ, per germline (reference sequence). CDR3 nucleotides: TGTGCCAGCAGCTTGGTGGGCGCAACTGGGGCCAACGTCCTGACTTTC. Translating gives CASSLVGATGANVLTF.

The sample holds many counts of this clonotype. The gene calls are TRBV20-1 and TRBJ2-1, with D possibly TRBD2 on 6 matching bases. V lost 6 bases, J lost 4 bases, and 13 bases lay in between. Germline CDR1 reads DFQATT; CDR2 reads SNEGSKA (reference sequence). This CDR3 contains 13 residues. CDR3 in DNA: TGCAGTGCCTCTGGGGCGGGGTACAATGAGCAGTTCTTC. It translates to CSASGAGYNEQFF.

This clonotype has ten or more counts. The V call is TRBV3-1, the J call TRBJ2-5; 7 positions agree with TRBD1. V shed 1 base and J 5 bases; nucleotides not matched to a gene: 1. CDR1 is LGHDT and CDR2 is YNNKEL in the germline V gene (reference sequence). The CDR3 is 13 residues long. DNA for the CDR3: TGTGCCAGCAGCCAAGCGGACAGGGAGACCCAGTACTTC. Residues: CASSQADRETQYF.

This clonotype was seen at least ten times. The chain uses TRBV6-1 and TRBJ1-5; D not resolved. The CDR3 totals 14 residues. V was pared by 2 bases and J by 6 bases, with 11 bases between. Germline values: CDR1 MNHNS, CDR2 SASEGT. The CDR3 loop is CASSEHLSGQPQHF. CDR3 DNA: TGTGCCAGCAGTGAACACCTATCGGGTCAGCCCCAGCATTTT.

This clonotype was counted ten times or more. V gene TRBV28 combines with J gene TRBJ2-3; the match to TRBD1 covers 7 bases. Germline CDR1 and CDR2: MDHEN and SYDVKM. CDR3 size: 14 residues. After removal of 6 bases from V and 3 bases from J, the junction contained 6 bases not matched to a gene. The chain's CDR3 is CASRIQGVTDTQYF. The CDR3 DNA follows: TGTGCCAGCAGGATCCAGGGGGTGACAGATACGCAGTATTTT.

This clonotype was counted many times. The chain carries TRBV12-3 or TRBV12-4 and TRBJ2-5, with no clear D. Trimming stripped 5 bases from V and 2 bases from J, with 12 bases between. This CDR3 comprises 14 residues. The DNA for the CDR3 is TGTGCCAGCAGTCGCGCTGGCTTACAAGAGACCCAGTACTTC. Encoded protein: CASSRAGLQETQYF.

This clonotype was seen at least ten times. This chain uses TRBV24-1 with TRBJ2-2, with 10 bases that match TRBD2. CDR1 is KGHDR and CDR2 is SFDVKD in the germline V gene. V was pared by 10 bases and J by 7 bases, with 8 bases of the junction left unmatched. The CDR3 sequence is 14 residues long. The chain's CDR3 is CATEAGGLGGELFF. The CDR3 region has the DNA TGTGCCACGGAAGCGGGAGGGCTTGGCGGGGAGCTGTTTTTT.

This clonotype has ten or more counts. CDR3 DNA: TGTGCCAGCAGCTTAGACGGGCGACAAGAGACCCAGTACTTC. The encoded protein is CASSLDGRQETQYF. V and J are TRBV7-3 and TRBJ2-5; D uncertain. The V gene lost 2 bases and the J gene lost 2 bases, with 9 bases spanning the gap. Germline loops: CDR1 SGHTA, CDR2 FQGTGA. CDR3 length: 14 amino acids.

This clonotype occurred many times. V is TRBV6-5 and J is TRBJ2-7, with D perhaps TRBD1 or TRBD2 (6 bases each). The V end was cut by 7 bases, the J end by 3 bases, with 28 bases between. In germline, CDR1 is MNHEY, CDR2 SVGAGI. The CDR3 contains 18 residues. The CDR3 loop reads CASKAGTPTGTALYEQYF. DNA of the CDR3: TGTGCCAGCAAAGCCGGGACACCAACCGGGACTGCCCTCTACGAGCAGTACTTC.

Of note for this clonotype: With a much larger clone just one base away, this may be a read error. DNA of the CDR3: TGTGCCAGCAGCCAAGCCTACACCGGGGGGCTGTTTTTT. It is translated as CASSQAYTGGLFF. J is TRBJ2-2 and V is TRBV3-1; perhaps TRBD2 as D (6 bases). This CDR3 has 13 amino acids. Germline V lookup: CDR1 LGHDT, CDR2 YNNKEL (reference sequence).

This clonotype was seen at least ten times. The CDR3 sequence is CASTRQGGYGYTF. The CDR3 region has the DNA TGTGCCAGCACCCGACAGGGAGGCTATGGCTACACCTTC. The rearrangement joins TRBV12-3 or TRBV12-4 to TRBJ1-2; TRBD1 agrees at 7 bases. The CDR3 length is 13 residues. Trimming removed 7 bases from V and 4 bases from J; junction bases left unmatched: 6.

The table lists this clonotype with many counts. The chain is built from TRBV24-1 and TRBJ2-5; 14 nucleotides match TRBD2. CDR3 length equals 16 residues. From germline, CDR1 is KGHDR and CDR2 SFDVKD. Losses at the gene ends were 4 bases for V and 5 bases for J; bases not matched to a gene: 5. Here the CDR3 DNA reads TGTGCCACCAGTGAAACGGGACTAGCGGGAGAGGAGACCCAGTACTTC. Translation: CATSETGLAGEETQYF.

This clonotype was counted at least ten times. The rearrangement links TRBV7-2 to TRBJ2-5; 10 nucleotides agree with TRBD2. The CDR3 runs 14 residues. The V segment lost 5 bases and the J segment 6 bases; nucleotides outside the gene matches: 6. Germline loops: CDR1 SGHTA, CDR2 FQGNSA. As DNA, the CDR3 is TGTGCCAGCAGCGACAGCGGGAGGGGGAAGACCCAGTACTTC. Translation: CASSDSGRGKTQYF.

This clonotype occurred a few times. This clone may be a read error of a much larger clone one base away. The chain has TRBV28 and TRBJ2-1; 10 positions agree with TRBD2. The germline gives CDR1 MDHEN, CDR2 SYDVKM. The CDR3 consists of 17 residues. Losses at the gene ends were 5 bases for V and 4 bases for J; bases not matched to a gene: 11. The CDR3 is CASSDLGTSDQYNEQFF. As DNA, the CDR3 is TGTGCCAGCAGTGATTTAGGGACTAGCGACCAATACAATGAGCAGTTCTTC.

There are many counts of this clonotype. V usage is TRBV7-6 and J usage is TRBJ1-1, with D possibly being TRBD1 (6 bases). Looked up from germline, CDR1 is SGHVS and CDR2 is FNYEAQ. V lost 2 bases and J lost 0, with 10 bases in between. The CDR3 loop spans 15 amino acids. Here the CDR3 DNA reads TGTGCCAGCAGCTTATCGCAGGGGCTGAACACTGAAGCTTTCTTT. Protein: CASSLSQGLNTEAFF. The entire variable domain, with the rest obtained from reference TRBV7-6 and TRBJ1-1, is as follows: GAGVSQSPRYKVTKRGQDVALRCDPISGHVSLYWYRQALGQGPEFLTYFNYEAQQDKSGLPNDRFSAERPEGSISTLTIQRTEQRDSAMYRCASSLSQGLNTEAFFGQGTRLTVV.

The chain joins TRBV30 to TRBJ2-7, with D perhaps assigned TRBD1 or TRBD2 (5 bases each). The CDR3 sequence is 14 residues long. Germline V gives CDR1 GTSNPN, CDR2 SVGIG (reference sequence). V dropped 4 bases and J dropped 2 bases, with 15 bases sitting between them. The chain's CDR3 is CAWNPGPTPYEQYF. The CDR3 DNA sequence: TGTGCCTGGAACCCGGGACCTACTCCCTACGAGCAGTACTTC. The entire variable domain, with the rest obtained from reference TRBV30 and TRBJ2-7, is as follows: SQTIHQWPATLVQPVGSPLSLECTVEGTSNPNLYWYRQAAGRGLQLLFYSVGIGQISSEVPQNLSASRPQDRQFILSSKKLLLSDSGFYLCAWNPGPTPYEQYFGPGTRLTVT.

In this sample, this clonotype turned up many times. CDR3: CASRIDGTGVYEQYF. The CDR3 DNA reads as TGTGCCAGCAGGATCGACGGGACAGGGGTTTACGAGCAGTACTTC. This chain joins TRBV2 and TRBJ2-7; 10 nucleotides match TRBD1. Germline V gene sequence: CDR1 SNHLY, CDR2 FYNNEI. V shed 6 bases, J shed 4 bases, and the junction held 9 bases outside the gene matches. This CDR3 has 15 residues.

This clonotype has ten or more counts. This sequence joins TRBV20-1 and TRBJ2-7, with a weak D call TRBD2 (6 bases). The V end was cut by 6 bases, the J end by 4 bases, with 16 bases between. Germline V lookup: CDR1 DFQATT, CDR2 SNEGSKA (reference sequence). The CDR3 has 13 residues. CDR3 loop: CSASGEGGYEQYF. CDR3 in DNA: TGCAGTGCCTCGGGGGAAGGAGGGTACGAGCAGTACTTC.

This clonotype was seen a handful of times. With a much larger clone just one base away, this may be a read error. V is TRBV28 and J is TRBJ1-4; TRBD1 might be the D (5 bases). The germline V gene has CDR1 MDHEN and CDR2 SYDVKM. The CDR3 covers 13 residues. DNA of the CDR3: TGTGCCAGCGGTTTAGGGCGACAGTCCAAGCTGTTTTTT. This encodes CASGLGRQSKLFF.